This entry is about one T cell receptor beta chain. Antigen specificity is unknown. The sample is drawn from a study of T cell responses to AZD1222 COVID-19 vaccine. Notes on the study in general: Elevations in Spike-specific TCR breadth and depth followed administration of two AZD1222 doses. No repertoire was sampled before or during the peak T cell response, only after it. Only a handful of AZD1222 recipients, more than 5 in all, had baseline seropositivity. Possibly, clonal diversity was underestimated; donors were largely white British and included more females.

Assay: immunoSEQ multiplex PCR; the TCRdb copy retains only in-frame clones and omits some. The data hold roughly 200,000 clones, with roughly 91% observed a single time. This TCR derives from an adult in good health. The specimen was peripheral blood, collected on day 0 of MenACWY control vaccination.

Written as DNA, the CDR3 is TGCGCCAGCAGCCAAGTCACGCAGCCAGCAGATACGCAGTATTTT. Protein sequence: CASSQVTQPADTQYF. The chain has TRBV4-3 and TRBJ2-3; D unclear. From germline, CDR1 is LGHNA and CDR2 YSLEER. V lost 1 base, J lost 4 bases, and 12 bases lay in between. This CDR3 is built from 15 residues.